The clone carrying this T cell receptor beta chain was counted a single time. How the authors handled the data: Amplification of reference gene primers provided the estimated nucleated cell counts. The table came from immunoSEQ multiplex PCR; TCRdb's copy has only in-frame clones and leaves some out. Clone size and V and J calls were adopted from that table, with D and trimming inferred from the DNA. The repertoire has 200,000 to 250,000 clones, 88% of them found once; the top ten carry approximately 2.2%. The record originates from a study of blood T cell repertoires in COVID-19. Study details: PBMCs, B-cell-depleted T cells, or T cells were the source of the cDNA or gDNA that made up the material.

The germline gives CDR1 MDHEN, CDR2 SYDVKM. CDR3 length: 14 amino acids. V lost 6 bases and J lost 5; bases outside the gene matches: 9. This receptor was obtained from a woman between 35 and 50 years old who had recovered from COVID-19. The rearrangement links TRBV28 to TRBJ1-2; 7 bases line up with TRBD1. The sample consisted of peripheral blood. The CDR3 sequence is CASSWTGLRYGYTF. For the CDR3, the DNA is TGTGCCAGCAGCTGGACAGGCCTAAGGTATGGCTACACCTTC.